This TCR beta chain was recorded in a study of tissue T cells after allogeneic stem cell transplantation (dated 2022 in TCRdb). Background on the whole study: When multiple samples of a tissue were available, H&E sections were reviewed by a pathologist, and samples with histologically apparent lymphocytes were prioritized for sequencing. The study profiled TCR beta repertoires in many tissues obtained from research autopsies of patients with and without GVHD, and also in mouse models of GVHD. The human arm was a prospective observational study without blinding or randomization. The investigation overall reported the following: The study did not determine which tissue TCRs were alloreactive or antigen-specific, and some clones might have been persisting host cells. In both patients and mice, only a limited portion of the TCR repertoire detected in tissues was captured by blood and spleen T cells. Blood samples were not available from the non-GVHD comparator patients. Not many T cell clones showed up in more than one patient, yet clustering based on motifs uncovered repertoire signatures that were shared across patients in a tissue-specific way. Within patients, how anatomically similar tissues were was a major factor shaping TCR repertoire composition, regardless of disease or transplant status. The patient cohort was small and clinically heterogeneous, and sampling depth was acknowledged as a limitation.

The sample's time point label, decoded: human tissue collected at research (rapid) autopsy. Three non-HCT comparator patients who had other cancers, at least five GI tract samples, and no known GI disease at death were chosen retrospectively. Autopsy tissues, which were obtained after a median post-mortem interval of roughly 9.9 hours, included GI sites from esophagus to rectum, liver, skin and lymphoid organs including spleen. Each autopsy specimen was bisected, with one portion flash-frozen in liquid nitrogen and the remainder formalin-fixed, and the outer muscle layers of GI specimens were removed. Genomic DNA was extracted from frozen tissues using the Mag-Bind Blood & Tissue DNA HDQ 96 Kit on a Chemagic 360 or the DNeasy Blood & Tissue Kit. Because of concern about red blood cell contamination, extracted DNA underwent additional purification with the Genomic DNA Clean & Concentrator-25 kit.

To prepare the library, the immunoSEQ multiplex PCR assay was applied. Adaptive Biotechnologies performed the TCRbeta CDR3 sequencing at survey depth and reported CDR3 sequences, V/J genes, productive frequency and template counts. Amplification of TCR beta CDR3 regions was performed from genomic DNA rather than from RNA. For the original study's pipeline: Jensen-Shannon divergence was used to quantify pairwise repertoire overlap between tissues, with a value of 1 meaning complete divergence and a value of 0 meaning identical repertoires. Based on pairwise JSD values, tissues were grouped by single-linkage agglomerative hierarchical clustering, and the results were shown as dendrograms. All patient samples were analyzed with GLIPH2 using simulation_depth 1000, kmer_min_depth 3 and cdr3_length_cutoff 8, and only groups containing more than two unique CDR3s were kept. A standardized tissue-overlap score was generated by extrapolating Jaccard GLIPH-group overlap across patients to a standard repertoire size of 1000 clones. Associations of diversity with clinical or experimental variables used linear mixed-effect models with tissue fixed effects and individual random effects. TCRdb took this table from immuneACCESS and kept in-frame rearrangements with V and J called. Such tables lack part of the clones; where checked against another copy, unresolved V genes explain under half of the gap, and the rest is unexplained. The V and J calls and the clone size are those of that table, but D and trimming were determined from the DNA. This sample is represented by more than 7,500 clones; 50% to 80% of them were singletons. The ten largest clones add up to roughly a tenth of the sample.

CDR3 length: 12 amino acids, cysteine to phenylalanine. Of all the DNA, just the CDR3 is kept, 36 bases in frame from base 1. Trimming at the junction amounts to 6 bases on V and 1 base on J, and the germline ends lie 6 bases apart. Based on the germline V gene, the CDR1 and CDR2 sequences are WSHSY and SAAADI. Worth noting for this clone: Its antigen is still unknown. Within one base of it there is no much larger clone, and no base qualities were kept.

The sequenced sample was tissue from the ileum, obtained at autopsy. The receptor comes from a woman between 18 and 49 years old with breast cancer. The chain was built from TRBV10-2 and TRBJ1-2; the D gene is perhaps TRBD1, from 6 matching bases. The sequenced DNA: TGCGCCAGCAGGGACAGTAACTATGGCTACACCTTC. It codes for CASRDSNYGYTF.